This is a list of T cell receptor beta chains from one sample in a study of blood T cell repertoires in COVID-19. Sequencing was performed with immunoSEQ multiplex PCR; in TCRdb, only in-frame clones are kept and a portion is missing. This sample has some 170,000 clones, with 81% found just once. Sequences were obtained from peripheral blood. The receptors originated from a man aged 55 to 70 with active or convalescent COVID-19. Each CDR3 is given without its conserved first and last residue. A D gene is named only where the DNA matches it firmly. Size values are once, few and many counts, or a class for expanded clones, and some rows have none.

d_call v_call cdr3_length clone_size cdr3_aa
. TRBV5-1 11 . ASSLATINEQF
TRBD2 TRBV10-3 13 . AISVAGGLYNEQF
. TRBV19 11 . ASRRELGEKLF
. TRBV6-6 11 . ASSGRSDQPQH
TRBD1 TRBV7-2 12 . ASSSDRGEEKLF
TRBD1 TRBV13 14 . ASSRTGRMANEKLF
TRBD1 TRBV19 13 . ASSVFGTGDEKLF
. TRBV11-2 12 . ASSTGTVSYEQY
TRBD2 TRBV6-1 15 . ASSEEGGGAPYNEQF
. TRBV19 13 once ASSIRAWRDSPLH